One and the same sample provided the 14 T cell receptor beta chains below, sequenced in a study of cytomegalovirus exposure and HLA in healthy donors. Data came from immunoSEQ multiplex PCR; TCRdb stores just in-frame clones and leaves some out. In the table there are some 160,000 clones, around 90% of which are singletons. The sequenced material came from PBMCs. Receptors originate from a man between 18 and 29 years old in good health and CMV-seronegative.

The rearrangement links TRBV6-5 to TRBJ2-5; 8 bases align to TRBD1. The CDR3 covers 15 residues. Losses at the gene ends were 8 bases for V and 5 bases for J; bases not matched to a gene: 13. Germline V CDR1 and CDR2: MNHEY, SVGAGI. In nucleotides, the CDR3 is TGTGCCAGCTCCCTCCCAGGGGGCGGCTACGAGACCCAGTACTTC. This gives the protein CASSLPGGGYETQYF.

The rearrangement joins TRBV11-2 to TRBJ2-7, with 7 bases fitting TRBD1. Germline lookup yields CDR1 SGHAT and CDR2 FQNNGV. The CDR3 contains 16 residues. Trimming cost V 3 bases and J 2 bases; bases outside gene matches: 10. CDR3 residues: CASSFERQGTAYEQYV. The CDR3 DNA reads TGTGCCAGCAGCTTCGAGAGACAGGGTACCGCCTACGAGCAGTACGTC.

The chain carries TRBV11-2 and TRBJ2-1, with 10 bases matching TRBD2. Germline values: CDR1 SGHAT, CDR2 FQNNGV. This CDR3 spans 12 amino acids. As DNA, the CDR3 is TGTGCTAGCGGGGGGTCCTACAATGAGCAGTTCTTC. It encodes CASGGSYNEQFF.

The chain joins TRBV9 to TRBJ1-2, with 10 bases aligning to TRBD1. The length of the CDR3 is 15 residues. With 4 bases clipped from V and 8 bases from J, the junction kept 11 bases outside the gene matches. Germline V CDR1 and CDR2: SGDLS, YYNGEE. Written as DNA, the CDR3 is TGTGCCAGCAGCCCCAGTCCCGGGACAGGGGAGGGCTACACCTTC. Encoded protein: CASSPSPGTGEGYTF.

The chain couples TRBV5-1 to TRBJ2-5; 9 bases are shared with TRBD1. Germline CDR1 SGHRS, CDR2 YFSETQ. The CDR3 length is 16 residues. V gave up 2 bases and J gave up 5 bases; unmatched junction bases: 10. The DNA of the CDR3 is TGCGCCAGCAGCTTCATCGGGACAGGGCCGGGGGAGACCCAGTACTTC. Translated: CASSFIGTGPGETQYF. The complete variable domain, with remaining parts taken from reference TRBV5-1 and TRBJ2-5, reads KAGVTQTPRYLIKTRGQQVTLSCSPISGHRSVSWYQQTPGQGLQFLFEYFSETQRNKGNFPGRFSGRQFSNSRSEMNVSTLELGDSALYLCASSFIGTGPGETQYFGPGTRLLVL.

The chain joins TRBV5-4 to TRBJ2-5; 13 positions match TRBD2. Per the germline V gene, CDR1 is SGHNT and CDR2 is YYREEE (reference sequence). The CDR3 has 16 amino acids. V dropped 0 bases and J dropped 1; count of bases not matched to a gene: 0. The DNA for the CDR3 is TGTGCCAGCAGCTTGGGACTAGCGGGGGGCCAAGAGACCCAGTACTTC. Translation: CASSLGLAGGQETQYF.

This chain uses TRBV10-3 with TRBJ2-7; 11 nucleotides match TRBD1. Germline CDR1 reads ENHRY; CDR2 reads SYGVKD. The CDR3 contains 17 residues. V trimming: 0 bases; J trimming: 0 bases; junction bases outside the gene matches: 4. CDR3 sequence: CAISESGTGGGSYEQYF. The CDR3 region has the DNA TGTGCCATCAGTGAGTCCGGGACAGGGGGGGGCTCCTACGAGCAGTACTTC.

The chain couples TRBV2 to TRBJ2-3; D is unclear. This CDR3 spans 14 amino acids. The germline V gene has CDR1 SNHLY and CDR2 FYNNEI. Trimming took 2 bases from V and 2 from J, leaving 8 bases between them. The CDR3: CASSEPQYTDTQYF. The CDR3 coding sequence is TGTGCCAGCAGTGAACCACAGTACACAGATACGCAGTATTTT.

This clone was counted once. V is TRBV7-9 and J is TRBJ2-5; 7 bases line up with TRBD2. CDR3 length equals 15 residues. V was pared by 2 bases and J by 5 bases, with 8 bases of the junction left unmatched. In germline, CDR1 is SEHNR, CDR2 FQNEAQ (reference sequence). CDR3 amino acids: CASSLRLANRETQYF. CDR3 sequence (DNA): TGTGCCAGCAGCTTAAGACTAGCTAATAGGGAGACCCAGTACTTC.

The chain joins TRBV5-6 to TRBJ2-3; D not resolved. Germline V lookup: CDR1 SGHDT, CDR2 YYEEEE. The CDR3 sequence is 12 residues long. Trimming removed 4 bases at V and 2 bases at J, with 5 bases between. The CDR3 sequence is CASSPFTDTQYF. The CDR3 DNA is TGTGCCAGCAGCCCCTTCACAGATACGCAGTATTTT.

The chain has TRBV2 and TRBJ1-2; TRBD1 might be the D (6 bases). Trimming removed 5 bases from V and 2 bases from J, with 9 bases in between. The CDR3 has 13 residues. The germline gives CDR1 SNHLY, CDR2 FYNNEI. The CDR3 bases are TGTGCCAGCAGTACGGACAGCAACTATGGCTACACCTTC. Amino acids: CASSTDSNYGYTF.

The rearrangement uses TRBV27 and TRBJ1-6; D ambiguous. Trimming cost V 5 bases and J 6 bases, with 11 bases left between them. Germline CDR1 and CDR2: MNHEY and SMNVEV (reference sequence). The CDR3 is made up of 14 amino acids. CDR3 residues: CASSLAGVNSPLHF. The DNA for the CDR3 is TGTGCCAGCAGTCTGGCCGGGGTTAATTCACCCCTCCACTTT.

There are a few counts of this clone. The V gene is TRBV30, the J gene TRBJ1-1; D gene unclear. The germline CDR1 and CDR2 sequences are GTSNPN and SVGIG (reference sequence). Trimming took 3 bases from V and 2 from J, leaving 7 bases between them. The CDR3 has 12 amino acids. The CDR3 bases are TGTGCCTGGAGCCTCGGTAACACTGAAGCTTTCTTT. The encoded protein is CAWSLGNTEAFF.

The chain recombines TRBV28 with TRBJ1-5, with D possibly matching TRBD1 (5 bases). V lost 6 bases to trimming and J lost 6 bases, with 9 bases between them. The CDR3 runs 12 residues. Germline-derived CDR1 and CDR2 are MDHEN and SYDVKM. The CDR3 here is CASRPDSQPQHF. Written as DNA, the CDR3 is TGTGCCAGCAGACCCGACAGTCAGCCCCAGCATTTT.